The rows below give T cell receptor beta chains drawn from one sample of a study of human T cells and chemical hapten exposure. TCRdb reprocessed the RACE reads with MiXCR, giving one entry per CDR3 protein. The table records roughly 380,000 distinct CDR3 sequences, 4% to 5.5% of them present only once. The sample here was whole blood, taken in connection with sensitization to the hapten diphenylcyclopropenone (DPC). These receptors were collected from a woman between 45 and 65 years old with alopecia areata. Some clones in this sample may be carry-over from other donors' samples. The CDR3 runs from the conserved cysteine through the conserved F or W. D genes are given only for firm matches. Some rows have no size entry. The others give once, few or many, or a class for an expanded clone.

V: TRBV28; D: NA; J: TRBJ2-7; size: few; CDR3: CASSRTAPYEQYF; DNA: TGTGCCAGCAGTAGGACAGCCCCCTACGAGCAGTACTTC
V: TRBV6-5; D: NA; J: TRBJ2-2; size: many; CDR3: CASSYGRNTGELFF; DNA: TGTGCCAGCAGTTATGGGAGGAACACCGGGGAGCTGTTTTTT
V: TRBV12-5; D: TRBD1; J: TRBJ2-1; size: few; CDR3: CASGPGQGGNEQFF; DNA: TGTGCTAGTGGGCCGGGACAGGGAGGGAATGAGCAGTTCTTC
V: TRBV4-1; D: TRBD2; J: TRBJ2-7; size: many; CDR3: CASSLRLAGAGSYEQYF; DNA: TGCGCCAGCAGCCTCCGACTAGCGGGGGCCGGGTCCTACGAGCAGTACTTC
V: TRBV20-1; D: NA; J: TRBJ2-3; size: NA; CDR3: CSAILGDGYTDTQYF; DNA: TGCAGTGCCATCCTTGGGGACGGCTACACAGATACGCAGTATTTT
V: TRBV7-2; D: TRBD2; J: TRBJ2-1; size: NA; CDR3: CASSLSLLAVYNEQFF; DNA: TGTGCCAGCAGCTTAAGTCTTCTAGCGGTCTACAATGAGCAGTTCTTC
V: TRBV12-3/TRBV12-4; D: NA; J: TRBJ1-5; size: many; CDR3: CASSLGLNNQPQHF; DNA: TGTGCCAGCAGTTTAGGACTGAACAATCAGCCCCAGCATTTT
V: TRBV7-9; D: NA; J: TRBJ1-2; size: many; CDR3: CASSWDNVGYTF; DNA: TGTGCCAGCAGCTGGGACAATGTGGGCTACACCTTC
V: TRBV12-3/TRBV12-4; D: NA; J: TRBJ1-5; size: NA; CDR3: CASRPTGEEPQHF; DNA: TGTGCCAGCAGACCGACAGGAGAGGAGCCCCAGCATTTT
V: TRBV7-2; D: TRBD2; J: TRBJ2-5; size: few; CDR3: CASSSQRGVQETQYF; DNA: TGTGCCAGCAGCTCCCAGCGGGGGGTACAAGAGACCCAGTACTTC
V: TRBV5-1; D: TRBD2; J: TRBJ2-4; size: NA; CDR3: CASSSAGGQDIQYF; DNA: TGCGCCAGCAGCTCAGCGGGGGGCCAGGACATTCAGTACTTC
V: TRBV9; D: NA; J: TRBJ1-3; size: NA; CDR3: CASSPRAAGNTIYF; DNA: TGTGCCAGCAGCCCCCGCGCGGCTGGAAACACCATATATTTT
V: TRBV12-3/TRBV12-4; D: NA; J: TRBJ2-3; size: many; CDR3: CASSSLMGRLVRGKTTSTDTQYF; DNA: TGTGCCAGCAGTTCGTTGATGGGGCGCTTAGTTCGGGGTAAAACAACTAGCACAGATACGCAGTATTTT
V: TRBV5-1; D: TRBD1; J: TRBJ1-1; size: many; CDR3: CASHPGQTNTEAFF; DNA: TGCGCCAGCCATCCGGGACAGACGAACACTGAAGCTTTCTTT
V: TRBV5-1; D: NA; J: TRBJ2-5; size: many; CDR3: CASSLSQETQYF; DNA: TGCGCCAGCAGCTTGAGTCAAGAGACCCAGTACTTC
V: TRBV5-4; D: NA; J: TRBJ2-3; size: NA; CDR3: CASKRRAGYTDTQYF; DNA: TGTGCCAGCAAGAGGAGAGCGGGCTACACAGATACGCAGTATTTT
V: TRBV7-8; D: TRBD1; J: TRBJ2-3; size: NA; CDR3: CASSLVRGFTDTQYF; DNA: TGTGCCAGCAGCTTAGTCAGGGGGTTCACAGATACGCAGTATTTT
V: TRBV20-1; D: NA; J: TRBJ1-1; size: few; CDR3: CSARDFRNTEAFF; DNA: TGCAGTGCTAGAGATTTCAGAAACACTGAAGCTTTCTTT